This T cell receptor beta chain came from a study of blood T cells in healthy people across ages. With a J-beta primer mix and a sample-barcoded 5' primer, a second PCR ran roughly 6 to 11 cycles. Each cDNA molecule carried a tag from a template-switch adaptor that contained 12 random nucleotides. TCRdb analysed the 5' RACE reads with MiXCR anew, one entry per CDR3 protein. The sample includes 550,000 to 700,000 distinct CDR3 sequences, about 25% seen only once; the top ten take around 20%. This clonotype came up many times. Its antigen is unidentified. The junction shows a germline mismatch at one end, possibly a read error. Regarding the study as a whole: Greater diversity and more naive CD4+ cells were seen in long-lived donors than in aged donors.

The CDR3 runs 15 residues. Germline loops: CDR1 LGHNA, CDR2 YSLEER. The chain couples TRBV4-3 to TRBJ2-1; D may be TRBD2 (5 bases). The sample comprised blood. The receptor was isolated from a woman in her 70s in good health. CDR3 in amino acids: CASSQDRGSYNEQFF. The CDR3, as DNA: TGTGCCAGCAGCCAAGATAGAGGGTCCTACAATGAGCAGTTCTTC.